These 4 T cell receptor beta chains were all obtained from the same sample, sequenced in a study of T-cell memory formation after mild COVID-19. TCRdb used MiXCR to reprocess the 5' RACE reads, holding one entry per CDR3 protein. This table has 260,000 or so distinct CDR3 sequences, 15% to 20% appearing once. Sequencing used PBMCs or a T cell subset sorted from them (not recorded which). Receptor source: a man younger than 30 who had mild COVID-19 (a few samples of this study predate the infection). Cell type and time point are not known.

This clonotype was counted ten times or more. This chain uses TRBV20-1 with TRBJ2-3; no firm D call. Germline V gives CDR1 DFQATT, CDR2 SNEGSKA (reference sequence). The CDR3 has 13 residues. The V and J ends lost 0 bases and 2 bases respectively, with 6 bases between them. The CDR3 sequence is CSAREVYTDTQYF. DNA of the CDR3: TGCAGTGCTAGAGAGGTGTACACAGATACGCAGTATTTT.

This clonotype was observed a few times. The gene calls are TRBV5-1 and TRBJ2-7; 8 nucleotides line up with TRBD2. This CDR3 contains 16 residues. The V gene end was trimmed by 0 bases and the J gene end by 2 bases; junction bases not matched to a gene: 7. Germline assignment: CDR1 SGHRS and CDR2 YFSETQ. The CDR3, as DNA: TGCGCCAGCAGCTTGGGAGTTAGCGGGGAAACCTACGAGCAGTACGTC. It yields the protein CASSLGVSGETYEQYV.

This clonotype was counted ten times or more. CDR3 protein: CASTKLGVTGELFF. CDR3 DNA sequence: TGTGCCAGCACTAAGTTGGGGGTAACCGGGGAGCTGTTTTTT. The V and J genes are TRBV6-5 and TRBJ2-2, with D perhaps being TRBD1 or TRBD2 (5 bases each). Per the germline V gene, CDR1 is MNHEY and CDR2 is SVGAGI. V was shortened by 7 bases and J by 5 bases, with 14 bases between the two germline ends. The CDR3 totals 14 residues.

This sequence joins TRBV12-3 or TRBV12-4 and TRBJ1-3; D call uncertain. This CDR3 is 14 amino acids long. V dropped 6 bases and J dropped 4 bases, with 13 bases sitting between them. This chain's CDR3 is CASRRPGVGNTIYF. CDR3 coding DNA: TGTGCCAGCAGAAGGCCCGGGGTCGGAAACACCATATATTTT.